Listed here are 20 T cell receptor beta chains from one sample, sequenced in a study of T cells expressing NK-cell markers. TCRdb reanalyzed the 5' RACE reads, giving one entry per CDR3 protein sequence and no DNA. The sample table sets out roughly 180,000 distinct CDR3 sequences. Input material: blood T cells: a sorted CD56 or NKG2C T cell subset, CD4+ or CD8+ T cells, or bulk PBMC T cells (not recorded which). The receptors come from a man aged 18-69 years in good health.

This sequence joins TRBV20-1 and TRBJ2-3; TCRdb outputs TRBD1, but without DNA this stays unchecked. This CDR3 has 14 amino acids. Germline V gives CDR1 DFQATT, CDR2 SNEGSKA (reference sequence). This CDR3 reads CSALVAGAVDTQYF.

The rearrangement uses TRBV12-5 and TRBJ2-1. From germline, CDR1 is LGHNT and CDR2 FRNRAP. The CDR3 covers 12 residues. The CDR3 loop is CASGLIRHEQFF.

The chain couples TRBV5-1 to TRBJ1-4. The CDR3 is made up of 14 amino acids. Germline V gene sequence: CDR1 SGHRS, CDR2 YFSETQ. CDR3 residues: CASPTAATNEKLFF.

The chain joins TRBV11-3 to TRBJ1-1; TCRdb's D call of TRBD1 is untestable without DNA. This CDR3 region has 14 residues. Germline V gene data show CDR1 as SGHNT and CDR2 as YENEEA. The CDR3 protein is CASSPGGTNTEAFF. Full variable domain (rest looked up from reference TRBV11-3 and TRBJ1-1): EAGVVQSPRYKIIEKKQPVAFWCNPISGHNTLYWYLQNLGQGPELLIRYENEEAVDDSQLPKDRFSAERLKGVDSTLKIQPAELGDSAVYLCASSPGGTNTEAFFGQGTRLTVV.

The J gene is TRBJ2-7, the V gene TRBV14. The CDR3 runs 15 residues. The germline V gene encodes CDR1 SGHDN and CDR2 FVKESK. The CDR3 loop reads CASSQTRQDSYEQYF. Full variable domain (rest looked up from reference TRBV14 and TRBJ2-7): EAGVTQFPSHSVIEKGQTVTLRCDPISGHDNLYWYRRVMGKEIKFLLHFVKESKQDESGMPNNRFLAERTGGTYSTLKVQPAELEDSGVYFCASSQTRQDSYEQYFGPGTRLTVT.

The genes are TRBV3-1 and TRBJ2-7. The CDR3 is made up of 14 amino acids. The germline CDR1 and CDR2 sequences are LGHDT and YNNKEL (reference sequence). CDR3 loop: CASSQDSFLDEQYF.

The chain joins TRBV29-1 to TRBJ1-3. CDR3 length: 15 amino acids. The germline V gene encodes CDR1 SQVTM and CDR2 ANQGSEA. The CDR3 sequence is CSVEGSGPSGNTIYF.

CDR3 amino acids: CASSLLQQTSIF. The V call is TRBV12-3 or TRBV12-4, the J call TRBJ2-3; the D gene TCRdb calls, TRBD2, cannot be checked with no DNA. The CDR3 is 12 residues long.

The rearrangement links TRBV15 to TRBJ2-5; lacking DNA, the TRBD1 call made by TCRdb goes unchecked. The CDR3 is 11 amino acids. Germline CDR1 reads LNHNV; CDR2 reads YYDKDF (reference sequence). The CDR3 region is CATGKGETQYF.

The chain carries TRBV20-1 and TRBJ2-3; TCRdb names TRBD1, which stays unverified in the absence of DNA. Germline CDR1 DFQATT, CDR2 SNEGSKA (reference sequence). The CDR3 has 17 amino acids. The CDR3 loop reads CSASQTRVNWVTDTQYF.

The gene calls are TRBV3-1 and TRBJ1-3. This CDR3 has 16 amino acids. Germline-derived CDR1 and CDR2 are LGHDT and YNNKEL (reference sequence). The CDR3 protein is CASSQGWTVDRNTIYF.

The chain uses TRBV3-1 and TRBJ2-1; the TCRdb call, TRBD2, lacks DNA for checking. The CDR3 is 15 amino acids. CDR1 and CDR2 (germline): LGHDT, YNNKEL (reference sequence). This chain's CDR3 is CASSLIAVGPAEQFF.

This chain uses TRBV20-1 with TRBJ2-3; the D call of TRBD2 rests on TCRdb alone, since no DNA is present to check it. The CDR3 runs to 16 residues. Germline V gene lookup returns CDR1 DFQATT and CDR2 SNEGSKA (reference sequence). This CDR3 is CSAGGLGVVVVGTQYF.

The V gene is TRBV7-9, the J gene TRBJ2-7; TCRdb outputs TRBD1, but without DNA this stays unchecked. From germline, CDR1 is SEHNR and CDR2 FQNEAQ (reference sequence). CDR3 length: 12 residues. The CDR3 sequence: CASGQGIGEQYF.

This chain connects TRBV7-2 to TRBJ2-7; the TCRdb call, TRBD1, lacks DNA for checking. CDR3 length equals 13 residues. Germline lookup yields CDR1 SGHTA and CDR2 FQGNSA. CDR3 sequence reads: CASSLLPGYEQYF.

The chain employs TRBV5-6 and TRBJ2-1. The CDR3 extends over 14 amino acids. Germline V CDR1 and CDR2: SGHDT, YYEEEE. The CDR3 is CASSAPNPYSEQFF.

The genes are TRBV5-1 and TRBJ1-2; the D call of TRBD1 rests on TCRdb alone, since no DNA is present to check it. Germline V lookup: CDR1 SGHRS, CDR2 YFSETQ. The CDR3 loop spans 12 amino acids. The CDR3 loop is CASSHTGKGYTF.

The V and J genes are TRBV6-2 or TRBV6-3 and TRBJ2-3; TCRdb indicates TRBD1, and absent DNA this call remains unverified. Germline lookup yields CDR1 MNHEY and CDR2 SVGEGT. This CDR3 contains 18 residues. The CDR3 reads CASSSHYQTGPSTDTQYF.

CDR3 protein: CASSQAGYSSYEQYF. The chain links TRBV6-1 to TRBJ2-7. The CDR3 length is 15 residues. Germline V lookup: CDR1 MNHNS, CDR2 SASEGT.

The chain uses TRBV6-6 and TRBJ2-7; TCRdb's D call, TRBD1, is unchecked because there is no DNA. This CDR3 is built from 13 residues. Per germline, CDR1 MNHNY and CDR2 SVGAGI (reference sequence). CDR3 protein: CASTPGQIYEQYF.